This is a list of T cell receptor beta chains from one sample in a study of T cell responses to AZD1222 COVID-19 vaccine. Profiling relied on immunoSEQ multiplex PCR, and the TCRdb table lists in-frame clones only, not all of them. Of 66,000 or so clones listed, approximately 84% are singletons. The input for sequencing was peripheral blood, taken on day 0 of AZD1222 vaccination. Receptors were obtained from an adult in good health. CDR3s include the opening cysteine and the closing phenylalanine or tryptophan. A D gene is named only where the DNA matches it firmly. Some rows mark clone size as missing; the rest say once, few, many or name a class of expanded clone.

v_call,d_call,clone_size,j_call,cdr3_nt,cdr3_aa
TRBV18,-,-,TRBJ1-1,TGTGCCAGCTCAATTGGAGGGCCGGGCACTGAAGCTTTCTTT,CASSIGGPGTEAFF
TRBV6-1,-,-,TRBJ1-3,TGTGCCAGCAGTGAAGAAACACTCTCTGGAAACACCATATATTTT,CASSEETLSGNTIYF
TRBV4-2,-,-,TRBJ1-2,TGTGCCAGCAGCCAAGGTCAGCAGGGTGGTAACTATGGCTACACCTTC,CASSQGQQGGNYGYTF
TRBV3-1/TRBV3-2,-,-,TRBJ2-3,TGTGCCAGCAGCCAAATTTCTGATACGCAGTATTTT,CASSQISDTQYF
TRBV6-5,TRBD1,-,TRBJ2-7,TGTGCCAGCAGTTCAAGGGGGCGCGAGCAGTACTTC,CASSSRGREQYF
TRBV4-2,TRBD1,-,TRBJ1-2,TGTGCCAGCAGCCAATACGGGGACAGCGGTTATGGCTACACCTTC,CASSQYGDSGYGYTF
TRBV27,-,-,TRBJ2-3,TGTGCCAGCAGTCGACGGGACACCACAGATACGCAGTATTTT,CASSRRDTTDTQYF
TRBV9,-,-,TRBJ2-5,TGTGCCAGCAGCGTAGGCGTGGGGGGCTCCGTCGAGACCCAGTACTTC,CASSVGVGGSVETQYF
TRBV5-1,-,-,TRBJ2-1,TGCGCCAGCAGCTTCTACACGGGGAGCTCCTACAATGAGCAGTTCTTC,CASSFYTGSSYNEQFF
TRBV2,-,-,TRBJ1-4,TGTGCCAGCAGTGCTTTTCCCCCCGGGACCCGCGAGGGAAAACTGTTTTTT,CASSAFPPGTREGKLFF
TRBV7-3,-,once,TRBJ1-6,TGTGCCAGCAGCTTAGGCGGAAATTCACCCCTCCACTTT,CASSLGGNSPLHF
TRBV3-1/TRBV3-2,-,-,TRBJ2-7,TGTGCCAGCAGCCTGAAAGCGGAGCCGAGCTACGAGCAGTACTTC,CASSLKAEPSYEQYF
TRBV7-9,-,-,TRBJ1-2,TGTGCCAGCAGCTTAACTAACTATGGCTACACCTTC,CASSLTNYGYTF
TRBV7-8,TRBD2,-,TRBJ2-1,TGTGCCAGCAGCCCGAGCGGGACCTCCTACAATGAGCAGTTCTTC,CASSPSGTSYNEQFF
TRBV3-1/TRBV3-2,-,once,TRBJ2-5,TGTGCCAGCAGCTCGCTCCGGGGTAGGGAGACCCAGTACTTC,CASSSLRGRETQYF
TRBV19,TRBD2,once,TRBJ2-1,TGTGCCAGAGGGGTGACTAGCGGAGACAATGAGCAGTTCTTC,CARGVTSGDNEQFF
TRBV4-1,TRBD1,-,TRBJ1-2,TGCGCCAGCAGCCGTCGGGACAGATATGGCTACACCTTC,CASSRRDRYGYTF
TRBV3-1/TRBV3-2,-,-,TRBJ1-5,TGTGCCAGCAGCCAAGATGCGCGGGGAAGTCAGCCCCAGCATTTT,CASSQDARGSQPQHF
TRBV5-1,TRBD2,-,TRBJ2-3,TGCGCCAGCATGGGGACGGGGGGAACAGATACGCAGTATTTT,CASMGTGGTDTQYF
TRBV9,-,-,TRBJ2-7,TGTGCCAGCAGCGAGGGGACGGGAAGCTACGAGCAGTACTTC,CASSEGTGSYEQYF
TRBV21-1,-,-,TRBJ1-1,TGTGCCAGCAGCCCCAGGGCGGGGAAGCGCACTGAAGCTTTCTTT,CASSPRAGKRTEAFF
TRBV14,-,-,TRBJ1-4,TGTGCCAGCAGCCAAGATCTCGGGCCCAATGAAAAACTGTTTTTT,CASSQDLGPNEKLFF
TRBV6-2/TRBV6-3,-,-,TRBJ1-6,TGTGCCAGCAGCCTTGTACAGGGCCGCTCCTATAATTCACCCCTCCACTTT,CASSLVQGRSYNSPLHF
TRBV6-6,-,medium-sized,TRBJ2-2,TGTGCCAGCAGTTACTCAGGGGTCACCGGGGAGCTGTTTTTT,CASSYSGVTGELFF
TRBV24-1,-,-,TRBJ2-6,TGTGCCACCAGTGATCCTCAGACGGCGTTGAGCTCTGGGGCCAACGTCCTGACTTTC,CATSDPQTALSSGANVLTF
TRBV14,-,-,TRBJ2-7,TGTGCCAGCAGCCCGAGAAGAGCAGCCTACGAGCAGTACTTC,CASSPRRAAYEQYF
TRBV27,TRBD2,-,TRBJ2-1,TGTGCCAGCAAGCGGGAGGTTGGATACAATGAGCAGTTCTTC,CASKREVGYNEQFF
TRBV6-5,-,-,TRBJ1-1,TGTGCCAGCAGTCCGCTTAACACTGAAGCTTTCTTT,CASSPLNTEAFF
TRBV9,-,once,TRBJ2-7,TGTGCCAGCAGCGTTGGGGGAGGCAGCGGTTCCTACGAGCAGTACTTC,CASSVGGGSGSYEQYF
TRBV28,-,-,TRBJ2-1,TGTGCCAGCAGTTTACAGTTGGGGAATGAGCAGTTCTTC,CASSLQLGNEQFF
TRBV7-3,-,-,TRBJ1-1,TGTGCCAGCAGCTCCCGGCGGGGTCTGGGCACTGAAGCTTTCTTT,CASSSRRGLGTEAFF
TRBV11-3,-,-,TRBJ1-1,TGTGCCAGCAGCTTAGCTAACGGAACTCCTTTCTTT,CASSLANGTPFF
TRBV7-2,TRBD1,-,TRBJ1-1,TGTGCCAGCAGCTTGGGACAGGGCCCGACTGAAGCTTTCTTT,CASSLGQGPTEAFF
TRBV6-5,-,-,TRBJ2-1,TGTGCCAGCAGTACCCGGACTAATTTTCCCCGAGAGCAGTTCTTC,CASSTRTNFPREQFF
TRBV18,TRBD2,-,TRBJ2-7,TGTGCCAGCTCACCAGCTGGACTAGGGAGCTACGAGCAGTACTTC,CASSPAGLGSYEQYF
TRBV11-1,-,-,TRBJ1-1,TGTGCCAGCAGCTTAGCGAGACAGGTGGGCACTGAAGCTTTCTTT,CASSLARQVGTEAFF
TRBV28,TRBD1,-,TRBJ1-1,TGTGCCAGCATTACATCCGGGACAGGGAACACTGAAGCTTTCTTT,CASITSGTGNTEAFF
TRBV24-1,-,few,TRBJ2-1,TGTGCCACCCCCCCACAGGGAGTGGTAAATGAGCAGTTCTTC,CATPPQGVVNEQFF
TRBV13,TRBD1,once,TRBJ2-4,TGTGCCAGCAGCCCCCGGACAGGGATAGCCAAAAACATTCAGTACTTC,CASSPRTGIAKNIQYF
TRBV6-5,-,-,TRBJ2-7,TGTGCCAGCAGTTATAAGGGGTACGAGCAGTACTTC,CASSYKGYEQYF
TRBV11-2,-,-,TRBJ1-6,TGTGCCAGCAGCTTAGAGAGGAGGGGGTATTCACCCCTCCACTTT,CASSLERRGYSPLHF
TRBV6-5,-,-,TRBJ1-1,TGTGCCAGCAGGGGACGGGGTACTGACACTGAAGCTTTCTTT,CASRGRGTDTEAFF
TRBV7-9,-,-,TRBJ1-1,TGTGCCAGCAGCTTAGGGGCGGGGGAGGACACTGAAGCTTTCTTT,CASSLGAGEDTEAFF
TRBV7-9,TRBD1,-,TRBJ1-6,TGTGCCAGCAGCTTGGGACAGGTCAATTCACCCCTCCACTTT,CASSLGQVNSPLHF
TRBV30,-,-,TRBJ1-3,TGTGCCTGGGTCCCCCCCGCACACCGAAACACCATATATTTT,CAWVPPAHRNTIYF
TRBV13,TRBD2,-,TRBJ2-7,TGTGCCAGCAGCCCAAGGACTAGCGGCTACGAGCAGTACTTC,CASSPRTSGYEQYF
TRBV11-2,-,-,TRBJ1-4,TGTGCCAGCAGCTTCGGGCCAACTAATGAAAAACTGTTTTTT,CASSFGPTNEKLFF
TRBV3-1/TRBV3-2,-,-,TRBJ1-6,TGTGCCAGCAGCCACCGGGAAGCTTATAATTCACCCCTCCACTTT,CASSHREAYNSPLHF
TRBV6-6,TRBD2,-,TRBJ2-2,TGTGCCACCGGGACTAGCGGGACGGCGGGGGAGCTGTTTTTT,CATGTSGTAGELFF
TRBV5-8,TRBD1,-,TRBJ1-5,TGTGCCAGCAGACCGACAGGGACTAGTTATCAGCCCCAGCATTTT,CASRPTGTSYQPQHF
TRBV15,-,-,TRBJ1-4,TGTGCCACCAGCAGCTCAGGGGCGCCAAACGAAAAACTGTTTTTT,CATSSSGAPNEKLFF
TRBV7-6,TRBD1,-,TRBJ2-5,TGTGCCAGCAGCCTAACGAGGGGGCGTACTTCCGAGACCCAGTACTTC,CASSLTRGRTSETQYF
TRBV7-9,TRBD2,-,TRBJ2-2,TGTGCCAGCAGCTTAGGCGGGGGGGCGAACACCGGGGAGCTGTTTTTT,CASSLGGGANTGELFF
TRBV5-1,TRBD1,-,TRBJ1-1,TGCGCCAGCAGCTTGGTAGGGACAGGGAACACTGAAGCTTTCTTT,CASSLVGTGNTEAFF
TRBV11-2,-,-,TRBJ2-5,TGTGCCAGCAGCTTAGGTTCGGTCGGGGTGTTCGGGGAGACCCAGTACTTC,CASSLGSVGVFGETQYF
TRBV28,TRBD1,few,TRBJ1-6,TGTGCCAGCAGATACGACAGGGCGCGCGATTCACCCCTCCACTTT,CASRYDRARDSPLHF
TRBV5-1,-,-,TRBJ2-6,TGCGCCAGCCGACCGACTGGGGCCAACGTCCTGACTTTC,CASRPTGANVLTF
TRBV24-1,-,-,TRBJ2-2,TGTGCCACCAGTGATTTAGGATCGGGGACCGGGGAGCTGTTTTTT,CATSDLGSGTGELFF
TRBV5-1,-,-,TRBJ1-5,TGCGCCAGCAGCCTTGGCGGGTTGAGGGAGCCCCAGCATTTT,CASSLGGLREPQHF